The 27 T cell receptor beta chains below come from one sample, sequenced in a study of shared clonotypes between healthy human individuals. Repertoires were generated with immunoSEQ multiplex PCR, while TCRdb's copy carries only in-frame clones and drops some. The sample lists 2,100,000 or so clones, almost 96% seen once, with 0.13% in the top ten. Input material: naive CD4+ T cells sorted from blood. The sample's subset: CD45RA+ positively selected. The source is a man aged 18 to 30 in good health.

The chain carries TRBV10-3 and TRBJ1-1; TRBD1 might be the D (6 bases). The CDR3 sequence is 15 residues long. Trimming took off 7 bases at V and 0 bases at J, with 15 bases between the two ends. Germline-derived CDR1 and CDR2 are ENHRY and SYGVKD. The DNA of the CDR3 is TGTGCCATCAAGGGGGGGGACGTAATGAACACTGAAGCTTTCTTT. Translating gives CAIKGGDVMNTEAFF.

This chain joins TRBV6-6 and TRBJ2-3; TRBD2 matches 10 bases. CDR1 is MNHNY and CDR2 is SVGAGI in the germline V gene (reference sequence). V trimming: 6 bases; J trimming: 4 bases; junction bases outside the gene matches: 4. The CDR3 extends over 14 amino acids. DNA of the CDR3: TGTGCCAGCAGGCCTAGCGGGAGAGCAGATACGCAGTATTTT. This encodes CASRPSGRADTQYF.

The chain carries TRBV5-1 and TRBJ2-1; no firm D call. V gave up 3 bases and J gave up 4 bases, with 23 bases separating them. The CDR3 is 18 residues long. Germline V gene sequence: CDR1 SGHRS, CDR2 YFSETQ. CDR3 DNA: TGCGCCAGCAGCTATGGCGGAACCTTTGCCGAGAGATACAATGAGCAGTTCTTC. It codes for CASSYGGTFAERYNEQFF.

As to this clone: Relative to the germline gene, one junction end is altered; a read error may explain this. The J gene is TRBJ1-2, the V gene TRBV6-6; 7 nucleotides match TRBD1. Germline CDR1 reads MNHNY; CDR2 reads SVGAGI (reference sequence). CDR3 size: 11 residues. This chain's CDR3 is CATGQAGSFAF. CDR3 nucleotides: TGTGCCACAGGACAGGCCGGATCTTTCGCCTTC.

The chain recombines TRBV5-1 with TRBJ1-2; D is perhaps TRBD1 (5 bases). This CDR3 contains 15 residues. Germline assignment: CDR1 SGHRS and CDR2 YFSETQ. V lost 4 bases, J lost 1 base, and 14 bases lay in between. This CDR3 is CASSRRDAGNYGYTF. The CDR3 DNA reads TGCGCCAGCAGCCGCCGGGACGCGGGTAACTATGGCTACACCTTC.

The chain employs TRBV10-3 and TRBJ1-6; TRBD1 aligns across 7 bases. The CDR3 is 16 residues long. With 0 bases clipped from V and 9 bases from J, the junction kept 8 bases outside the gene matches. CDR1 and CDR2 from the germline V gene are ENHRY and SYGVKD. DNA of the CDR3: TGTGCCATCAGTGAGTCCCGGACAGGCCGCGTTTCACCCCTCCACTTT. The encoded protein is CAISESRTGRVSPLHF.

CDR3 DNA: TGTGCCAGCTTCAAAGGGACAGCTCTGTCAGAAAAACTGTTTTTT. This encodes CASFKGTALSEKLFF. The gene calls are TRBV28 and TRBJ1-4; 7 nucleotides agree with TRBD1. The CDR3 has 15 amino acids. The V segment lost 8 bases and the J segment 8 bases; nucleotides outside the gene matches: 14. Germline CDR1 MDHEN, CDR2 SYDVKM.

The J gene is TRBJ1-1, the V gene TRBV5-8; unclear D gene. The germline CDR1 and CDR2 sequences are SGHTS and YDEGEE. Trimming shortened V by 4 bases and J by 1 base, and 8 bases separated the two germline ends. The CDR3 is 13 residues long. This CDR3 is CASSELRNTEAFF. CDR3 nucleotide sequence: TGTGCCAGCAGCGAACTGAGGAACACTGAAGCTTTCTTT.

The chain has TRBV5-1 and TRBJ2-2, with 8 nucleotides matching TRBD1. The junction had 7 bases not matched to a gene; V was cut back by 0 bases and J by 3 bases. The germline V gene encodes CDR1 SGHRS and CDR2 YFSETQ. This CDR3 has 17 amino acids. The DNA for the CDR3 is TGCGCCAGCAGCTTGGATGTTTCAGGGGGCTACACCGGGGAGCTGTTTTTT. Residues: CASSLDVSGGYTGELFF.

The V call is TRBV11-3, the J call TRBJ2-2; D is unclear. The CDR3 is made up of 15 amino acids. Germline V gene sequence: CDR1 SGHNT, CDR2 YENEEA. V dropped 2 bases and J dropped 1 base, with 8 bases sitting between them. In nucleotides, the CDR3 is TGTGCCAGCAGCTTACGTACCGGGAACACCGGGGAGCTGTTTTTT. Translating it yields CASSLRTGNTGELFF.

The V call is TRBV9, the J call TRBJ2-5, with unresolved D. CDR1 is SGDLS and CDR2 is YYNGEE in the germline V gene. Trimming stripped 4 bases from V and 4 bases from J, with 14 bases between. This CDR3 contains 14 residues. The CDR3 coding sequence is TGTGCCAGCAGCCTTGGACCCCTTCTAGAGACCCAGTACTTC. Translated: CASSLGPLLETQYF. The full variable domain, in which reference TRBV9 and TRBJ2-5 provide the parts outside the CDR3, is DSGVTQTPKHLITATGQRVTLRCSPRSGDLSVYWYQQSLDQGLQFLIQYYNGEERAKGNILERFSAQQFPDLHSELNLSSLELGDSALYFCASSLGPLLETQYFGPGTRLLVL.

The chain combines TRBV10-2 with TRBJ1-1; D might be TRBD1 (6 bases). The CDR3 has 13 residues. Germline V gene lookup returns CDR1 WSHSY and CDR2 SAAADI. The ends were cut back, 7 bases at V and 4 bases at J, with 13 bases in the middle. The CDR3, as DNA: TGCGCCAGCAAGAAGGGGGAGGGCACTGAAGCTTTCTTT. It is translated as CASKKGEGTEAFF.

The chain has TRBV10-3 and TRBJ1-3; D remains unclear. Germline V CDR1 and CDR2: ENHRY, SYGVKD. V was pared by 10 bases and J by 0 bases, with 10 bases between. The CDR3 has 13 residues. The CDR3 here is CATHGDSGNTIYF. Here the CDR3 DNA reads TGTGCCACCCACGGGGACTCTGGAAACACCATATATTTT.

This chain links TRBV5-4 with TRBJ2-5; 10 bases fit TRBD1. Trimming cost V 4 bases and J 4 bases; bases outside gene matches: 7. This CDR3 comprises 15 residues. Germline V CDR1 and CDR2: SGHNT, YYREEE (reference sequence). The CDR3 sequence: CASSSAGTGVETQYF. The CDR3 DNA is TGTGCCAGCAGCAGCGCCGGGACAGGGGTAGAGACCCAGTACTTC.

DNA of the CDR3: TGTGCCAGCAGCGCCGAGAGCGGGGGGCGCTACAATGAGCAGTTCTTC. This translates into CASSAESGGRYNEQFF. This chain uses TRBV9 with TRBJ2-1; TRBD2 matches 9 bases. The CDR3 has 16 residues. V trimming: 3 bases; J trimming: 3 bases; junction bases outside the gene matches: 7. Germline V gene data show CDR1 as SGDLS and CDR2 as YYNGEE.

The chain joins TRBV5-1 to TRBJ1-1; unclear D gene. Germline V gives CDR1 SGHRS, CDR2 YFSETQ. The CDR3 has 13 amino acids. The V gene lost 5 bases and the J gene lost 2 bases, with 10 bases spanning the gap. In DNA form, the CDR3 reads TGCGCCAGCAGGTTCGGTTTTAACACTGAAGCTTTCTTT. Encoded protein: CASRFGFNTEAFF.

This chain links TRBV7-2 with TRBJ2-7, with TRBD2 matching over 8 bases. Germline CDR1 is SGHTA and CDR2 is FQGNSA. The CDR3 totals 15 residues. V gave up 5 bases and J gave up 2 bases; unmatched junction bases: 8. CDR3 sequence: CASSARTSQTYEQYF. CDR3 nucleotide sequence: TGTGCCAGCAGCGCCCGGACTAGCCAAACCTACGAGCAGTACTTC.

This chain uses TRBV11-3 with TRBJ2-7, with 7 bases lining up with TRBD2. The CDR3 loop spans 12 amino acids. The germline V gene encodes CDR1 SGHNT and CDR2 YENEEA. With 2 bases clipped from V and 7 bases from J, the junction kept 2 bases outside the gene matches. The CDR3 DNA reads as TGTGCCAGCAGCTTATCGCGGGGGGAGCAGTACTTC. Its protein product is CASSLSRGEQYF.

J is TRBJ2-7 and V is TRBV25-1, with TRBD1 identical over 9 bases. There are 15 residues in the CDR3. Germline V gene lookup returns CDR1 MGHDK and CDR2 SYGVNS. V lost 3 bases and J lost 6; bases outside the gene matches: 9. The CDR3 DNA reads as TGTGCCAGCAGTGATCCGGGACAGGGAAAGAGCGAGCAGTACTTC. Its translation is CASSDPGQGKSEQYF.

V and J are TRBV6-1 and TRBJ2-1, with TRBD2 identical over 8 bases. The J segment lost 2 bases and the V segment lost 6 bases, leaving 6 bases of the junction unmatched. CDR3 length: 15 amino acids. Looked up from germline, CDR1 is MNHNS and CDR2 is SASEGT. The CDR3 region is CASRTGGGTYNEQFF. The DNA of the CDR3 is TGTGCCAGCAGGACGGGCGGGGGGACCTACAATGAGCAGTTCTTC.

The chain couples TRBV30 to TRBJ2-3; tentative D call: TRBD1 (7 bases). The CDR3 runs to 13 residues. Germline V gives CDR1 GTSNPN, CDR2 SVGIG (reference sequence). The V end was cut by 5 bases, the J end by 7 bases, with 16 bases between. The CDR3 DNA sequence: TGTGCCTGGGCGCGGGACAGAGTTAATACGCAGTATTTT. Its protein is CAWARDRVNTQYF.

This sequence joins TRBV11-3 and TRBJ2-7; 9 nucleotides align to TRBD1. CDR3 size: 14 residues. J lost 6 bases, V lost 5 bases, and 8 bases had no gene match. CDR1 and CDR2 from the germline V gene are SGHNT and YENEEA. The CDR3 bases are TGTGCCAGCAGCCTCGGACAGGGGAGTGTCGAGCAGTACTTC. Encoded protein: CASSLGQGSVEQYF. Using reference TRBV11-3 and TRBJ2-7 for the parts outside the CDR3, the full variable domain is EAGVVQSPRYKIIEKKQPVAFWCNPISGHNTLYWYLQNLGQGPELLIRYENEEAVDDSQLPKDRFSAERLKGVDSTLKIQPAELGDSAVYLCASSLGQGSVEQYFGPGTRLTVT.

The chain recombines TRBV27 with TRBJ2-7, with 9 positions matching TRBD2. The germline gives CDR1 MNHEY, CDR2 SMNVEV (reference sequence). Germline trimming cut 7 bases from V and 6 bases from J; bases unmatched to any gene: 10. There are 14 residues in the CDR3. The DNA for the CDR3 is TGTGCCAGCAAAATCGTAGCGGGAGTCGGCGAGCAGTACTTC. Translation gives CASKIVAGVGEQYF.

This rearrangement joins TRBV11-2 to TRBJ2-1, with D tentatively TRBD1 (5 bases). Germline-derived CDR1 and CDR2 are SGHAT and FQNNGV. The CDR3 extends over 14 amino acids. V shed 5 bases and J shed 8 bases, with 16 bases lying between them. Here the CDR3 DNA reads TGTGCCAGCAGCCCAGCCAGGGTAGGAGATGAGCAGTTCTTC. Translated: CASSPARVGDEQFF.

V is TRBV30 and J is TRBJ1-6; D ambiguous. Germline CDR1 reads GTSNPN; CDR2 reads SVGIG (reference sequence). The CDR3 loop spans 13 amino acids. Deletions cut 1 base from V and 5 bases from J, with 6 bases between. CDR3 sequence reads: CAWSGSDNSPLHF. The CDR3 DNA reads as TGTGCCTGGAGTGGTTCTGATAATTCACCCCTCCACTTT.

V usage is TRBV30 and J usage is TRBJ1-1; TRBD1 agrees at 7 bases. The CDR3 is 14 amino acids. J was trimmed by 5 bases and V by 4 bases; bases with no gene match: 10. The germline V gene has CDR1 GTSNPN and CDR2 SVGIG (reference sequence). CDR3 nucleotides: TGTGCCTGGACCATGACAGGGAAGGGAACTGAAGCTTTCTTT. Translation gives CAWTMTGKGTEAFF.

The chain joins TRBV29-1 to TRBJ1-1, with no clear D. Germline CDR1 is SQVTM and CDR2 is ANQGSEA. V was clipped by 1 base and J by 6 bases, with 9 bases between them. The CDR3 loop spans 12 amino acids. The CDR3 loop is CSVEGAYAEAFF. The DNA of the CDR3 is TGCAGCGTTGAAGGCGCTTACGCTGAAGCTTTCTTT.